What follows are 27 T cell receptor beta chains derived from one specimen sequenced in a study of shared clonotypes between healthy human individuals. Assay: immunoSEQ multiplex PCR; the TCRdb copy retains only in-frame clones and omits some. The sample consists of 170,000 or so clones, approximately 70% of them appearing once. The sequenced sample was memory CD4+ T cells sorted from blood. Described subset: CD45RA-negative fraction. These receptors all come from a man in his thirties or forties in good health.

The rearrangement uses TRBV11-2 and TRBJ2-5; D gene uncertain. The CDR3 is 14 amino acids. Trimming removed 6 bases from V and 1 base from J, with 12 bases in between. Looked up from germline, CDR1 is SGHAT and CDR2 is FQNNGV. The CDR3 DNA follows: TGTGCCAGCAGGGGAACATACCCCCAAGAGACCCAGTACTTC. As protein: CASRGTYPQETQYF.

This clone was detected only once. V is TRBV18 and J is TRBJ2-1, with a weak D call TRBD1 (6 bases). The germline gives CDR1 KGHSH, CDR2 LQKENI. The CDR3 consists of 16 residues. The ends were cut back, 2 bases at V and 0 bases at J, with 11 bases in the middle. The CDR3 DNA reads as TGTGCCAGCTCACCAGGGGGCGGCAGCTCCTACAATGAGCAGTTCTTC. It is translated as CASSPGGGSSYNEQFF.

This clone appeared a single time. The rearrangement uses TRBV7-2 and TRBJ2-5; no clear D. The V end lost 1 base, the J end lost 7 bases, and 10 bases lay between the germline ends. Germline values: CDR1 SGHTA, CDR2 FQGNSA. The CDR3 is 13 residues long. Written as DNA, the CDR3 is TGTGCCAGCAGCTTAGTGGGAAAAGGGACCCAGTACTTC. Its protein product is CASSLVGKGTQYF.

The rearrangement links TRBV11-2 to TRBJ2-1; D remains ambiguous. CDR1 is SGHAT and CDR2 is FQNNGV in the germline V gene. V lost 2 bases and J 0 bases, leaving 14 bases between the germline ends. This CDR3 is built from 17 residues. The CDR3, as DNA: TGTGCCAGCAGCTTATCGGCAGGACGGAGCTCCTACAATGAGCAGTTCTTC. This encodes CASSLSAGRSSYNEQFF.

This chain links TRBV5-4 with TRBJ1-1; 7 bases map to TRBD1. V was clipped by 3 bases and J by 3 bases; unmatched bases: 5. The CDR3 is 14 amino acids. Germline V gene sequence: CDR1 SGHNT, CDR2 YYREEE (reference sequence). The CDR3 coding sequence is TGTGCCAGCAGCTCCCCCGACAGGGACACTGAAGCTTTCTTT. As protein: CASSSPDRDTEAFF.

The chain recombines TRBV5-1 with TRBJ2-6, with D uncertain. Germline-derived CDR1 and CDR2 are SGHRS and YFSETQ. Deletions cut 6 bases from V and 0 bases from J, with 7 bases between. CDR3 length equals 14 residues. The CDR3 spells CASKLGSGANVLTF. The CDR3 DNA sequence: TGCGCCAGCAAGTTGGGCTCTGGGGCCAACGTCCTGACTTTC.

V gene TRBV9 combines with J gene TRBJ2-3; 7 bases fit TRBD1. CDR1 SGDLS and CDR2 YYNGEE come from the germline V gene. The J segment lost 6 bases and the V segment lost 2 bases, leaving 6 bases of the junction unmatched. The CDR3 totals 14 residues. Here the CDR3 reads CASSVTGDLDTQYF. CDR3 nucleotide sequence: TGTGCCAGCAGCGTCACAGGGGATTTGGATACGCAGTATTTT.

V gene TRBV5-1 combines with J gene TRBJ2-1, with 9 bases fitting TRBD2. J lost 9 bases, V lost 0 bases, and 7 bases had no gene match. This CDR3 is 15 amino acids long. Germline V lookup: CDR1 SGHRS, CDR2 YFSETQ. The DNA of the CDR3 is TGCGCCAGCAGCTTGGGTGCGGGAGGGCCTTCTGAGCAGTTCTTC. Its translation: CASSLGAGGPSEQFF.

The chain joins TRBV9 to TRBJ1-1, with 7 bases that match TRBD1. Looked up from germline, CDR1 is SGDLS and CDR2 is YYNGEE. CDR3 length equals 15 residues. After removal of 4 bases from V and 2 bases from J, the junction contained 8 bases not matched to a gene. CDR3 amino acids: CASSPAGTVNTEAFF. CDR3 DNA: TGTGCCAGCAGCCCGGCCGGGACAGTCAACACTGAAGCTTTCTTT.

The V call is TRBV6-1, the J call TRBJ2-7; TRBD1 is a possible D gene (6 bases). CDR1 and CDR2 from the germline V gene are MNHNS and SASEGT. The CDR3 has 13 residues. Trimming removed 4 bases from V and 3 bases from J, with 10 bases in between. The CDR3 protein is CASSVEQGYEQYF. CDR3 DNA: TGTGCCAGCAGTGTAGAACAGGGCTACGAGCAGTACTTC.

The chain has TRBV4-3 and TRBJ1-3, with D unresolved. V gave up 4 bases and J gave up 3 bases, with 7 bases separating them. CDR3 length: 13 residues. Germline V gene sequence: CDR1 LGHNA, CDR2 YSLEER. In DNA, the CDR3 is TGCGCCAGCAGCCCTCGGGTTGGAAACACCATATATTTT. It encodes CASSPRVGNTIYF.

The CDR3 coding sequence is TGTGCCATCAGTGGAAGGACAGGGGAAGAGACCCAGTACTTC. Its translation is CAISGRTGEETQYF. The chain employs TRBV10-3 and TRBJ2-5; 9 nucleotides match TRBD1. V was clipped by 4 bases and J by 3 bases; unmatched bases: 3. The CDR3 sequence is 14 residues long. The germline gives CDR1 ENHRY, CDR2 SYGVKD.

The gene calls are TRBV5-1 and TRBJ2-1; tentatively, D is TRBD2 (6 bases). This CDR3 has 16 amino acids. V was clipped by 3 bases and J by 4 bases, with 17 bases between them. Germline V gene data show CDR1 as SGHRS and CDR2 as YFSETQ. The CDR3 is CASSYRLDKRYNEQFF. CDR3 in DNA: TGCGCCAGCAGCTATCGACTAGACAAAAGATACAATGAGCAGTTCTTC.

This chain links TRBV9 with TRBJ1-1, with D hard to call. The CDR3 runs 13 residues. The germline V gene has CDR1 SGDLS and CDR2 YYNGEE. Trimming shortened V by 3 bases and J by 1 base, and 7 bases separated the two germline ends. The CDR3 sequence is CASSAAGNTEAFF. The DNA of the CDR3 is TGTGCCAGCAGCGCAGCCGGGAACACTGAAGCTTTCTTT.

The CDR3 protein is CASSLASSSEQFF. In DNA form, the CDR3 reads TGTGCCAGCAGCTTAGCGAGTTCTTCTGAGCAGTTCTTC. The chain links TRBV7-2 to TRBJ2-1; D call uncertain. The ends were cut back, 0 bases at V and 9 bases at J, with 9 bases in the middle. The CDR3 sequence is 13 residues long. CDR1 is SGHTA and CDR2 is FQGNSA in the germline V gene.

V gene TRBV5-1 combines with J gene TRBJ1-1; no definite D call. CDR3 size: 15 residues. V was pared by 4 bases and J by 1 base, with 14 bases between. Germline lookup yields CDR1 SGHRS and CDR2 YFSETQ. CDR3 nucleotides: TGCGCCAGCAGCCTGGTTGCCAGGTGGAACACTGAAGCTTTCTTT. This sequence encodes CASSLVARWNTEAFF. The entire variable domain, with the rest obtained from reference TRBV5-1 and TRBJ1-1, is as follows: KAGVTQTPRYLIKTRGQQVTLSCSPISGHRSVSWYQQTPGQGLQFLFEYFSETQRNKGNFPGRFSGRQFSNSRSEMNVSTLELGDSALYLCASSLVARWNTEAFFGQGTRLTVV.

V is TRBV6-1 and J is TRBJ1-2, with D possibly being TRBD1 (6 bases). CDR3 length: 13 residues. The germline V gene has CDR1 MNHNS and CDR2 SASEGT. The V end lost 2 bases, the J end lost 5 bases, and 9 bases lay between the germline ends. The CDR3 sequence: CASSERTAYGYTF. In DNA form, the CDR3 reads TGTGCCAGCAGTGAAAGGACAGCTTATGGCTACACCTTC.

This rearrangement joins TRBV19 to TRBJ1-5; TRBD1 agrees at 7 bases. CDR3 length: 15 amino acids. Unmatched junction bases numbered 7, after V lost 6 bases and J lost 2 bases. Germline V gene sequence: CDR1 LNHDA, CDR2 SQIVND (reference sequence). The CDR3 spells CASSRQGYGNQPQHF. CDR3 in DNA: TGTGCCAGTAGCCGACAGGGCTATGGCAATCAGCCCCAGCATTTT.

V and J are TRBV28 and TRBJ2-7; D may match TRBD1 or TRBD2 (5 bases each). V was clipped by 4 bases and J by 5 bases, with 15 bases between them. The CDR3 spans 14 residues. Germline assignment: CDR1 MDHEN and CDR2 SYDVKM. The CDR3: CASSSSRDGDEQYF. CDR3 nucleotides: TGTGCCAGCAGTTCCAGTAGGGACGGGGACGAGCAGTACTTC.

The chain combines TRBV16 with TRBJ1-5; 9 nucleotides line up with TRBD1. The CDR3 loop spans 17 amino acids. Germline V lookup: CDR1 KGHSY, CDR2 FQNENV. V trimming: 4 bases; J trimming: 4 bases; junction bases outside the gene matches: 11. Written as DNA, the CDR3 is TGTGCCAGCAGCCCGCTAAGGACAGGGGTCGGGAATCAGCCCCAGCATTTT. Its protein is CASSPLRTGVGNQPQHF. The variable domain in full, with the rest retrieved from reference TRBV16 and TRBJ1-5, is GEEVAQTPKHLVRGEGQKAKLYCAPIKGHSYVFWYQQVLKNEFKFLISFQNENVFDETGMPKERFSAKCLPNSPCSLEIQATKLEDSAVYFCASSPLRTGVGNQPQHFGDGTRLSIL.

This chain links TRBV5-4 with TRBJ1-3; unclear D gene. This CDR3 comprises 16 residues. The germline V and J ends were trimmed by 0 bases and 0 bases, with 10 bases remaining between them. Per the germline V gene, CDR1 is SGHNT and CDR2 is YYREEE (reference sequence). CDR3 protein: CASSLDPPSSGNTIYF. CDR3 nucleotides: TGTGCCAGCAGCTTGGATCCACCGAGCTCTGGAAACACCATATATTTT.

This clone was seen a single time. The chain combines TRBV7-3 with TRBJ2-2; D gene ambiguous. The CDR3 is 10 residues long. The V gene lost 8 bases and the J gene lost 8 bases, with 6 bases spanning the gap. Per the germline V gene, CDR1 is SGHTA and CDR2 is FQGTGA. CDR3 nucleotide sequence: TGTGCCAGCCGCCCGGGGGAGCTGTTTTTT. Residues: CASRPGELFF.

This chain links TRBV6-5 with TRBJ2-3, with D hard to call. Germline lookup yields CDR1 MNHEY and CDR2 SVGAGI. V lost 0 bases, J lost 3 bases, and 10 bases lay in between. CDR3 length equals 15 residues. CDR3 region: CASSYSVVTTDTQYF. CDR3 DNA sequence: TGTGCCAGCAGTTACTCGGTGGTAACGACAGATACGCAGTATTTT.

The chain carries TRBV19 and TRBJ2-4; TRBD1 matches at 9 bases. Germline V gene data show CDR1 as LNHDA and CDR2 as SQIVND (reference sequence). Trimming removed 8 bases from V and 5 bases from J; junction bases left unmatched: 7. This CDR3 has 14 amino acids. CDR3 nucleotide sequence: TGTGCCAGTGGACCCGGGACAGGGCAAAACATTCAGTACTTC. Translated, it gives CASGPGTGQNIQYF. Drawing the rest from reference TRBV19 and TRBJ2-4, the complete variable domain is DGGITQSPKYLFRKEGQNVTLSCEQNLNHDAMYWYRQDPGQGLRLIYYSQIVNDFQKGDIAEGYSVSREKKESFPLTVTSAQKNPTAFYLCASGPGTGQNIQYFGAGTRLSVL.

This clone was found once. The rearrangement joins TRBV5-1 to TRBJ2-5, with 10 bases lining up with TRBD1. CDR3 length: 15 residues. Germline V gene data show CDR1 as SGHRS and CDR2 as YFSETQ. The V gene end was trimmed by 2 bases and the J gene end by 5 bases; junction bases not matched to a gene: 6. CDR3 sequence reads: CASSLDRGRGETQYF. The CDR3, as DNA: TGCGCCAGCAGCTTAGACAGGGGGCGCGGGGAGACCCAGTACTTC.

This clone was found a few times. The V call is TRBV10-3, the J call TRBJ2-3, with D perhaps TRBD1 or TRBD2 (5 bases each). This CDR3 spans 15 amino acids. Germline CDR1 reads ENHRY; CDR2 reads SYGVKD. V was trimmed by 2 bases and J by 6 bases, leaving 15 bases between them. CDR3 sequence: CAISERGPPADTQYF. CDR3 nucleotides: TGTGCCATCAGTGAGAGGGGACCCCCGGCGGATACGCAGTATTTT.

The chain joins TRBV11-2 to TRBJ2-1; maybe TRBD1 (5 bases). There are 14 residues in the CDR3. Germline CDR1 reads SGHAT; CDR2 reads FQNNGV. V was pared by 5 bases and J by 0 bases, with 8 bases between. CDR3 in amino acids: CASSDSGSYNEQFF. For the CDR3, the DNA is TGTGCCAGCAGCGACAGTGGCTCCTACAATGAGCAGTTCTTC.